This T cell receptor beta chain stems from a study of control samples from healthy donors and cancer patients. Trimming cost V 1 base and J 10 bases, with 11 bases left between them. Germline CDR1 and CDR2: SEHNR and FQNEAQ (reference sequence). The CDR3 is made up of 12 amino acids. Data came from immunoSEQ multiplex PCR; TCRdb stores just in-frame clones and leaves some out. Of about 12,000 clones in the sample, approximately 88% are singletons; the top ten hold about 2.5%. Sequenced: formalin-fixed, paraffin-embedded tissue. This TCR was sampled from a male donor with melanoma. This chain uses TRBV7-9 with TRBJ2-7; a possible D gene is TRBD2 (6 bases). The CDR3 DNA is TGTGCCAGCAGCTTAGGGTCGGGACTCCAGTACTTC. Its protein product is CASSLGSGLQYF.